What follows describes a single TCR beta chain. What it binds is not known. Germline V gene lookup returns CDR1 ENHRY and CDR2 SYGVKD. The CDR3 spans 15 residues. Trimming left V 5 bases short and J 1 base short, with 14 bases between. This entry comes from a study of T cells in Graves' hyperthyroidism and ophthalmopathy. Study-wide results and limits: In the blood, most expanded thyroid clonotypes above 0.001 appeared as well.

The investigators amplified TCR beta CDR3 regions from RNA transcripts. The primer set for the first-round RT-PCR of the TCR CDR3 was HTBI. Using its own MiXCR run on the multiplex PCR reads, TCRdb lists one record per CDR3 protein. The table shows over 250,000 distinct CDR3 sequences, with over 15% occurring only once. Lactation, pregnancy, other autoimmune disease or uncontrolled infection excluded patients. The sequence was collected from a woman in her sixties or seventies with Graves' ophthalmopathy. The source material was blood. The chain has TRBV10-3 and TRBJ2-5; TRBD1 or TRBD2 may be the D gene (6 bases each). The CDR3 region is CAISTSRDIQETQYF. DNA for the CDR3: TGTGCCATCAGTACTAGCCGGGACATCCAAGAGACCCAGTACTTC.